The 6 T cell receptor beta chains below were found in one sample sequenced in a study of blood T cell repertoires in COVID-19. Method: immunoSEQ multiplex PCR; TCRdb's copy keeps in-frame clones and lacks some. The repertoire has 350,000 to 550,000 clones, roughly nine tenths of them found once; the top ten carry approximately 1.2%. The source material was PBMCs or T cells enriched from blood (not recorded which). The receptors were sampled from a man aged 25-45 years who had recovered from COVID-19.

The chain carries TRBV9 and TRBJ2-3, with D possibly TRBD1 on 6 matching bases. The CDR3 length is 16 residues. Trimming took 2 bases from V and 2 from J, leaving 15 bases between them. Per the germline V gene, CDR1 is SGDLS and CDR2 is YYNGEE. DNA of the CDR3: TGTGCCAGCAGCGTCTTACAGGGCTACGACACAGATACGCAGTATTTT. This sequence encodes CASSVLQGYDTDTQYF.

With regard to this clone: A read error may account for a junction end that differs from germline. The chain recombines TRBV5-1 with TRBJ1-4; TRBD1 might be the D (5 bases). The CDR3 extends over 15 amino acids. Germline V gives CDR1 SGHRS, CDR2 YFSETQ. The CDR3 DNA is TGCGCCAGCAGTTTGGAGGCAGGGTTTCGTGAAAAACTGTTTTTT. Amino acids: CASSLEAGFREKLFF.

In DNA form, the CDR3 reads TGTGCCAGCAGTTCGGGACAATACAACTATGGCTACACCTTC. Encoded protein: CASSSGQYNYGYTF. The chain is built from TRBV28 and TRBJ1-2; TRBD1 might be the D (6 bases). Between the trimmed V and J ends, which lost 4 bases and 2 bases, there was a span of 11 bases. Germline-derived CDR1 and CDR2 are MDHEN and SYDVKM. The CDR3 runs 14 residues.

Details on this clone: The sample holds other DNA sequences that translate to the same CDR3. This chain uses TRBV18 with TRBJ1-5, with D uncertain. The CDR3 length is 13 residues. Germline CDR1 KGHSH, CDR2 LQKENI. V was shortened by 2 bases and J by 4 bases, with 6 bases between the two germline ends. CDR3 DNA sequence: TGTGCCAGCTCACCAGGCGGGAATCAGCCCCAGCATTTT. It encodes CASSPGGNQPQHF.

This rearrangement joins TRBV5-6 to TRBJ2-2, with D unclear. The length of the CDR3 is 16 residues. V was clipped by 0 bases and J by 0 bases, with 9 bases between them. The germline CDR1 and CDR2 sequences are SGHDT and YYEEEE. The CDR3 region has the DNA TGTGCCAGCAGCTTGGGAGGCAGAACGAACACCGGGGAGCTGTTTTTT. Protein: CASSLGGRTNTGELFF.

The V call is TRBV11-2, the J call TRBJ2-3; 9 bases align to TRBD2. V lost 4 bases, J lost 4 bases, and 15 bases stayed unmatched. Germline V gene data show CDR1 as SGHAT and CDR2 as FQNNGV. CDR3 length: 18 residues. The DNA for the CDR3 is TGTGCCAGCAGCTCCCTAGTGGGTATAGCGGGAGCCGCAGATACGCAGTATTTT. It specifies CASSSLVGIAGAADTQYF. The complete variable domain, with remaining parts taken from reference TRBV11-2 and TRBJ2-3, reads EAGVAQSPRYKIIEKRQSVAFWCNPISGHATLYWYQQILGQGPKLLIQFQNNGVVDDSQLPKDRFSAERLKGVDSTLKIQPAKLEDSAVYLCASSSLVGIAGAADTQYFGPGTRLTVL.